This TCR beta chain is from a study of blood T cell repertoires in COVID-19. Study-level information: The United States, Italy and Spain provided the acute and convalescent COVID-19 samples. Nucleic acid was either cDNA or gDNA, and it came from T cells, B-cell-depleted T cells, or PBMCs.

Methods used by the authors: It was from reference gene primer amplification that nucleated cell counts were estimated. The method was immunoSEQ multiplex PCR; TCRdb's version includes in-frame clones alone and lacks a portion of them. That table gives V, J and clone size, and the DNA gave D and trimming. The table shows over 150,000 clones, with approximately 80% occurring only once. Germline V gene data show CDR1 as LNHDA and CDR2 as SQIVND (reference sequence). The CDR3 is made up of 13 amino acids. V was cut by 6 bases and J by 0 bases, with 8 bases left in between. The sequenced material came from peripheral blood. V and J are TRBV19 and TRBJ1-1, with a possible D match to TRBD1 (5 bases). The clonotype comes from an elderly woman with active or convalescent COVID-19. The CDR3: CASRLGLNTEAFF. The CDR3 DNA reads TGTGCCAGTAGGTTGGGGCTGAACACTGAAGCTTTCTTT.